The next 21 T cell receptor beta chains were all read from a single sample in a study of T cells in Graves' hyperthyroidism and ophthalmopathy. Using RNA transcripts as the source, TCR beta CDR3 regions were amplified. RT-PCR in the first round (using the HTBI primer set) targeted the TCR CDR3. In TCRdb, the multiplex PCR reads were re-called with MiXCR into one record per CDR3 protein. This sample has roughly 510,000 distinct CDR3 sequences, with 46% found just once. Sequenced: peripheral blood or thyroid tissue (not recorded which). The receptor set was obtained from an adult woman with Graves' disease, either hyperthyroidism or ophthalmopathy (not recorded which).

This clonotype was seen a handful of times. This rearrangement joins TRBV7-9 to TRBJ2-5; no reliable D call. CDR1 and CDR2 (germline): SEHNR, FQNEAQ (reference sequence). The V and J ends lost 6 bases and 4 bases respectively, with 12 bases between them. The CDR3 is 13 residues long. CDR3 bases: TGTGCCAGCAGTTTATGGTCTGCAGAGACCCAGTACTTC. Protein product: CASSLWSAETQYF. The full variable domain, its missing parts supplied by reference TRBV7-9 and TRBJ2-5, is DTGVSQNPRHKITKRGQNVTFRCDPISEHNRLYWYRQTLGQGPEFLTYFQNEAQLEKSRLLSDRFSAERPKGSFSTLEIQRTEQGDSAMYLCASSLWSAETQYFGPGTRLLVL.

Worth noting for this clonotype: One base away lies a much larger clone, so this may be a sequencing read error. This chain links TRBV7-9 with TRBJ2-2, with a tentative D call TRBD2 (6 bases). CDR1 SEHNR and CDR2 FQNEAQ come from the germline V gene (reference sequence). The CDR3 totals 13 residues. The CDR3 region is CAGSGGSTGELFF. The CDR3 DNA is TGTGCCGGCAGTGGAGGGTCCACCGGGGAGCTGTTTTTT.

The CDR3 bases are TGCAGTGCTAGAGCGCCGGACAGAAGAAATCAGCCCCAGCATTTT. Amino acids: CSARAPDRRNQPQHF. The genes are TRBV20-1 and TRBJ1-5, with D perhaps TRBD1 (6 bases). The CDR3 extends over 15 amino acids. Per germline, CDR1 DFQATT and CDR2 SNEGSKA (reference sequence). Between the trimmed V and J ends, which lost 1 base and 4 bases, there was a span of 14 bases.

The rearrangement links TRBV10-1 to TRBJ1-1; D not resolved. CDR1 and CDR2 from the germline V gene are WNHNN and SYGVQD (reference sequence). V lost 5 bases to trimming and J lost 0 bases, with 13 bases between them. This CDR3 is 15 amino acids long. This CDR3 reads CASSRKMGMNTEAFF. DNA of the CDR3: TGCGCCAGCAGTAGAAAAATGGGAATGAACACTGAAGCTTTCTTT.

The chain links TRBV9 to TRBJ2-2; TRBD2 might be the D (5 bases). Germline loops: CDR1 SGDLS, CDR2 YYNGEE. V lost 6 bases and J lost 2, with 8 bases in between. This CDR3 region has 13 residues. The CDR3 loop is CASTRVNTGELFF. The CDR3 DNA is TGTGCCAGCACGCGGGTAAACACCGGGGAGCTGTTTTTT. The entire variable domain, with the rest obtained from reference TRBV9 and TRBJ2-2, is as follows: DSGVTQTPKHLITATGQRVTLRCSPRSGDLSVYWYQQSLDQGLQFLIQYYNGEERAKGNILERFSAQQFPDLHSELNLSSLELGDSALYFCASTRVNTGELFFGEGSRLTVL.

The chain combines TRBV5-1 with TRBJ2-3, with 14 nucleotides matching TRBD2. V shed 4 bases and J 10 bases; nucleotides not matched to a gene: 8. This CDR3 has 15 amino acids. In germline, CDR1 is SGHRS, CDR2 YFSETQ. CDR3 protein: CASSTTSGRAKPQYF. In nucleotides, the CDR3 is TGCGCCAGCAGCACGACTAGCGGGAGGGCCAAGCCGCAGTATTTT.

The chain recombines TRBV7-2 with TRBJ1-1; 9 nucleotides align to TRBD1. The V gene's germline CDR1 is SGHTA and CDR2 FQGNSA. With 1 base clipped from V and 3 bases from J, the junction kept 3 bases outside the gene matches. This CDR3 is 15 amino acids long. The CDR3 protein is CASSLGGDRDTEAFF. In DNA, the CDR3 is TGTGCCAGCAGCTTAGGAGGGGACAGGGACACTGAAGCTTTCTTT.

The chain joins TRBV29-1 to TRBJ2-7; 9 bases agree with TRBD1. Per germline, CDR1 SQVTM and CDR2 ANQGSEA. V lost 8 bases, J lost 4 bases, and 9 bases stayed unmatched. CDR3 size: 13 residues. The CDR3 nucleotides are TGCAGCATTAAACAGGGGGCATCGTACGAGCAGTACTTC. This sequence encodes CSIKQGASYEQYF.

As to this clonotype: At one end, the junction sequence differs from germline, possibly due to a read error. The chain has TRBV7-9 and TRBJ1-6; TRBD1 agrees at 11 bases. Judging by the DNA end, TRBJ1-5 fits better; the J call may be wrong. Germline V gives CDR1 SEHNR, CDR2 FQNEAQ (reference sequence). The CDR3 is 15 residues long. The DNA for the CDR3 is TGTGCCACCAGCAGGACAGGGGGCAGCAATCAGCCCCAGCATTTT. Translating it yields CATSRTGGSNQPQHF.

This clonotype was detected ten times or more. The J gene is TRBJ2-7, the V gene TRBV7-9; weak D call: TRBD1 (6 bases). Trimming took off 4 bases at V and 1 base at J, with 14 bases between the two ends. The CDR3 is made up of 15 amino acids. Germline CDR1 and CDR2: SEHNR and FQNEAQ (reference sequence). CDR3 in DNA: TGTGCCAGCAGCTCATCTCGAGGACAGTCCTACGAGCAGTACTTC. It encodes CASSSSRGQSYEQYF.

About this clonotype itself: One junction end disagrees with the germline gene, perhaps due to a read error. The rearrangement links TRBV29-1 to TRBJ2-7; 7 nucleotides align to TRBD1. In germline, CDR1 is SQVTM, CDR2 ANQGSEA. This CDR3 region has 14 residues. The CDR3 spells CATLDRASSYEQYF. CDR3 DNA: TGTGCTACCCTCGACAGGGCAAGCTCCTACGAGCAGTACTTC.

Note on this clonotype: Because the CDR3 is missing its conserved closing phenylalanine or tryptophan, this is likely a read error. No DNA is shown, since the ends of the CDR3 on it are uncertain; the CDR3 is the one TCRdb lists. This chain connects TRBV7-9 to TRBJ1-3. Per germline, CDR1 SEHNR and CDR2 FQNEAQ (reference sequence). The CDR3 is 14 amino acids in total, end residues counted. CDR3 in amino acids: CASSQDPSSGNTIV.

The genes are TRBV3-1 and TRBJ2-7; D perhaps matches TRBD2 (6 bases). V was cut by 4 bases and J by 2 bases, with 15 bases left in between. This CDR3 has 15 amino acids. The V gene's germline CDR1 is LGHDT and CDR2 YNNKEL (reference sequence). This chain's CDR3 is CASSLLRDFTYEQYF. CDR3 in DNA: TGTGCCAGCAGCCTCCTCCGGGACTTTACCTACGAGCAGTACTTC.

This clonotype was seen only a few times. This chain joins TRBV5-1 and TRBJ2-6, with 7 bases identical to TRBD1. CDR1 is SGHRS, CDR2 YFSETQ, per germline. Germline trimming cut 7 bases from V and 2 bases from J; bases unmatched to any gene: 3. CDR3 size: 14 residues. CDR3 DNA sequence: TGCGCCAGCGGAACAGGGGCTGGGGCCAACGTCCTGACTTTC. This gives the protein CASGTGAGANVLTF.

This clonotype was recorded at least ten times. V and J are TRBV11-2 and TRBJ2-2; D gene uncertain. V gave up 0 bases and J gave up 6 bases, with 14 bases separating them. The CDR3 is made up of 16 amino acids. From germline, CDR1 is SGHAT and CDR2 FQNNGV. The CDR3 DNA sequence: TGTGCCAGCAGCTTAGATCCGGGTGGAAGTCCCGGGGAGCTGTTTTTT. This translates into CASSLDPGGSPGELFF.

The chain uses TRBV19 and TRBJ2-6; D not resolved. Trimming stripped 3 bases from V and 0 bases from J, with 3 bases between. Germline assignment: CDR1 LNHDA and CDR2 SQIVND (reference sequence). This CDR3 has 14 residues. The CDR3 DNA sequence: TGTGCCAGTAGTATGGACTCTGGGGCCAACGTCCTGACTTTC. Protein product: CASSMDSGANVLTF.

This chain joins TRBV10-3 and TRBJ1-2, with D perhaps TRBD1 (6 bases). The germline CDR1 and CDR2 sequences are ENHRY and SYGVKD. The CDR3 covers 15 residues. Trimming took off 6 bases at V and 7 bases at J, with 21 bases between the two ends. In DNA form, the CDR3 reads TGTGCCATCAGGGACGACTTGAACAGGGAATCTGGCTACACCTTC. Translation: CAIRDDLNRESGYTF.

This clonotype was seen at least ten times. The chain is built from TRBV6-6 and TRBJ2-5, with 8 bases matching TRBD2. The germline CDR1 and CDR2 sequences are MNHNY and SVGAGI (reference sequence). The CDR3 contains 12 residues. V lost 8 bases and J lost 5; bases outside the gene matches: 4. CDR3 in amino acids: CASHREGETQYF. CDR3 DNA sequence: TGTGCCAGCCACCGGGAGGGGGAGACCCAGTACTTC.

This clonotype has only a few counts. The missing conserved phenylalanine or tryptophan at the end of this CDR3 makes a read error likely. No DNA is shown, since the ends of the CDR3 on it are uncertain; the CDR3 is the one TCRdb lists. V gene TRBV28 combines with J gene TRBJ1-1; TRBD1, the D gene given by the table, was not confirmed from the DNA. Germline loops: CDR1 MDHEN, CDR2 SYDVKM. The CDR3 extends over 13 residues, inclusive of both ends. The CDR3 sequence: CASSFPRGPQLLG.

This rearrangement joins TRBV15 to TRBJ1-2, with TRBD1 as a possible D gene (6 bases). The ends were cut back, 0 bases at V and 6 bases at J, with 17 bases in the middle. Looked up from germline, CDR1 is LNHNV and CDR2 is YYDKDF (reference sequence). This CDR3 region has 16 residues. The CDR3 reads CATSRDLGHLTHGYTF. The CDR3 DNA sequence: TGTGCCACCAGCAGAGATCTGGGACACTTAACCCATGGCTACACCTTC.

In this sample, this clonotype turned up many times. This chain joins TRBV5-1 and TRBJ2-2; 12 bases agree with TRBD1. The germline V gene has CDR1 SGHRS and CDR2 YFSETQ. V dropped 4 bases and J dropped 7; count of bases not matched to a gene: 5. This CDR3 comprises 15 residues. The CDR3 bases are TGCGCCAGCAGCCTCGGGACAGGGGGCGGCGGGGAGCTGTTTTTT. Its protein is CASSLGTGGGGELFF.